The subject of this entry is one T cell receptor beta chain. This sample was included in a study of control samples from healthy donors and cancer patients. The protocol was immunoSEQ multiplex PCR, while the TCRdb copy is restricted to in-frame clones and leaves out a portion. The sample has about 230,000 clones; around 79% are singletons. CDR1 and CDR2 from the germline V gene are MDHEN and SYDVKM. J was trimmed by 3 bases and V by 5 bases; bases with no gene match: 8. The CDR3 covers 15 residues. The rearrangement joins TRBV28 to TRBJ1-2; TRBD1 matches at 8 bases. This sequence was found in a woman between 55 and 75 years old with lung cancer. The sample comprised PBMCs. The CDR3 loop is CASSTGQGNDYGYTF. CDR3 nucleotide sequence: TGTGCCAGCAGTACCGGACAGGGTAATGACTATGGCTACACCTTC.